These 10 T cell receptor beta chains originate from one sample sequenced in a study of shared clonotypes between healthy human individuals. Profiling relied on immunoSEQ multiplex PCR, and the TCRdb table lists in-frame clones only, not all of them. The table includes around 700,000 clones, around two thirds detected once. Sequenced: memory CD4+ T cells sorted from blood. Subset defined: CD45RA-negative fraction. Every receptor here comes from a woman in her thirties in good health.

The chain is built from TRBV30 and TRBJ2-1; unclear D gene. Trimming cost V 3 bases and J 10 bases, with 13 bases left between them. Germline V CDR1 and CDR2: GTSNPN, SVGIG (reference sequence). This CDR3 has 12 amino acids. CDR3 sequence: CAWRSLASEQFF. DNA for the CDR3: TGTGCCTGGAGATCCTTAGCTTCCGAGCAGTTCTTC.

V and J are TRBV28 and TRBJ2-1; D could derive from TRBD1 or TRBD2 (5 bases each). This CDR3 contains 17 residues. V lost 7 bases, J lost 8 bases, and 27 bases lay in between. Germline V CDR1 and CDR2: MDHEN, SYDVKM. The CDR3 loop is CASKGQTGGSIGDEQFF. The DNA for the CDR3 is TGTGCCAGCAAAGGTCAAACGGGTGGGAGCATAGGGGATGAGCAGTTCTTC.

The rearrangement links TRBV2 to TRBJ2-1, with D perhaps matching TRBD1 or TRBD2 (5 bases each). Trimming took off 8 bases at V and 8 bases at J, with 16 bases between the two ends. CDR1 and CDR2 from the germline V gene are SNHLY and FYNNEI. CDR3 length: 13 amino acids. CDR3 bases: TGTGCCAGCGGGATGGGGGTTGGTCATGAGCAGTTCTTC. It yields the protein CASGMGVGHEQFF.

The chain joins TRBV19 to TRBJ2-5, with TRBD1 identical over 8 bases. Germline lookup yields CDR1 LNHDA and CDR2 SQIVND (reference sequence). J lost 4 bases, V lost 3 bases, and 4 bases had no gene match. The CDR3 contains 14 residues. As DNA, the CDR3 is TGTGCCAGTAGTATCAGGGGGCAGGGAGAGACCCAGTACTTC. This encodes CASSIRGQGETQYF.

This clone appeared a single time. CDR3 sequence: CASNRDRYRQFF. The CDR3 nucleotides are TGTGCCAGCAACCGGGACAGGTATCGGCAGTTCTTC. J is TRBJ2-1 and V is TRBV2; 8 bases are shared with TRBD1. The J segment lost 12 bases and the V segment lost 7 bases, leaving 8 bases of the junction unmatched. The CDR3 totals 12 residues. Per germline, CDR1 SNHLY and CDR2 FYNNEI.

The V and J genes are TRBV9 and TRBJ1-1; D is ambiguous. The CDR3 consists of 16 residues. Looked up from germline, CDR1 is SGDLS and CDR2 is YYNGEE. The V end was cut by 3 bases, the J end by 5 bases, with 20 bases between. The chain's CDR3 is CASSGRSWARRTEAFF. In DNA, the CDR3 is TGTGCCAGCAGCGGCAGATCTTGGGCGCGAAGAACTGAAGCTTTCTTT.

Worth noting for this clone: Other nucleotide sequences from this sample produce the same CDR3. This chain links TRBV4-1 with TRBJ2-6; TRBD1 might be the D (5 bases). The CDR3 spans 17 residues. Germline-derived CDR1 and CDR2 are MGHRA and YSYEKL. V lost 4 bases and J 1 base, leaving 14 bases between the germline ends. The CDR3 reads CASSPGQGSSGANVLTF. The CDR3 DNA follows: TGCGCCAGCAGCCCAGGGCAGGGTTCGTCTGGGGCCAACGTCCTGACTTTC.

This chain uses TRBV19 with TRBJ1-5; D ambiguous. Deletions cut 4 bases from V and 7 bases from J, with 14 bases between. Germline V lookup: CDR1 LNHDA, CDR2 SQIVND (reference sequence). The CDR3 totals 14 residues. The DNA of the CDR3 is TGTGCCAGTAGTAATAATCCTACTGGCCAGCCCCAGCATTTT. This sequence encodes CASSNNPTGQPQHF.

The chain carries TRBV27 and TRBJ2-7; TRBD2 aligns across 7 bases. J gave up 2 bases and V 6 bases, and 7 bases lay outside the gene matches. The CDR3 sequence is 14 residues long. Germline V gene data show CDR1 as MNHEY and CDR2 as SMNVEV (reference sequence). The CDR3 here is CASSSGTTTYEQYF. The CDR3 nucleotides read TGTGCCAGCAGCTCCGGGACTACTACCTACGAGCAGTACTTC.

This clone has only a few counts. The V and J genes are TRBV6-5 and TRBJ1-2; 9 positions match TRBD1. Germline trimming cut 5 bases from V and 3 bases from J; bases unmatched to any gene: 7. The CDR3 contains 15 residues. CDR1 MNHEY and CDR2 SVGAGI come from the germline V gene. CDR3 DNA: TGTGCCAGCAGTCATAGAACAGGGGGCGACTATGGCTACACCTTC. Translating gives CASSHRTGGDYGYTF.